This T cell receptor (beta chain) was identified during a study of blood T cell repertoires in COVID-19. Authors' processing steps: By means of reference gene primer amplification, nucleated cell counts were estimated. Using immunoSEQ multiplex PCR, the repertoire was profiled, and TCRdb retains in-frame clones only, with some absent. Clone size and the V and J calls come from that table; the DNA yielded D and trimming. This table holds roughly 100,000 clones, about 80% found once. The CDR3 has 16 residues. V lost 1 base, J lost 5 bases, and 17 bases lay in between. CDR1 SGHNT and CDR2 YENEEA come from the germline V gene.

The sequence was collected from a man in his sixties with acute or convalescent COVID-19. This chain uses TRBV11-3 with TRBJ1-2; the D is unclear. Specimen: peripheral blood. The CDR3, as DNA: TGTGCCAGCAGCTTAGGGAGCCAAGCGGTGGGATATGGCTACACCTTC. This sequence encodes CASSLGSQAVGYGYTF.